This entry features one T cell receptor (beta chain) sequence. Measured with immunoSEQ multiplex PCR; TCRdb has only the in-frame clones, and not every one. The table records some 150,000 clones, roughly 94% of them present only once. This sample was taken from a study of control samples from healthy donors and cancer patients. This CDR3 has 16 residues. Germline CDR1 is MNHNS and CDR2 is SASEGT. V gave up 4 bases and J gave up 1 base, with 16 bases separating them. Sequencing used PBMCs. The receptor was isolated from a man aged 55 to 70 with colorectal cancer. This sequence joins TRBV6-1 and TRBJ2-5; tentative D call: TRBD2 (7 bases). The chain's CDR3 is CASSGGGQIAQETQYF. The CDR3 DNA follows: TGTGCCAGCAGTGGGGGGGGACAAATTGCCCAAGAGACCCAGTACTTC.